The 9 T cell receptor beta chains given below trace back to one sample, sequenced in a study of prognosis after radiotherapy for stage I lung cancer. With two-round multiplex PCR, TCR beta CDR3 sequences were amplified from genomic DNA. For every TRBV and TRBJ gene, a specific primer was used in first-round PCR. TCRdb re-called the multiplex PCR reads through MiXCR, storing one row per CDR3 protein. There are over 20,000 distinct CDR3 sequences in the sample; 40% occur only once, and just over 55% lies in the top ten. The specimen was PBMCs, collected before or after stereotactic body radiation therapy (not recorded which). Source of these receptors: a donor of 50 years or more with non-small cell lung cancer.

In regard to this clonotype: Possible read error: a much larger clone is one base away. The CDR3 nucleotides read TGTGCCACCAGCAGGGGGTTGGGGGGGCGCAATCAGCCCCAGCATTTT. It is translated as CATSRGLGGRNQPQHF. The chain uses TRBV15 and TRBJ1-5, with D possibly being TRBD1 (6 bases). The germline V gene has CDR1 LNHNV and CDR2 YYDKDF (reference sequence). The CDR3 length is 16 residues. Trimming removed 3 bases at V and 2 bases at J, with 14 bases between.

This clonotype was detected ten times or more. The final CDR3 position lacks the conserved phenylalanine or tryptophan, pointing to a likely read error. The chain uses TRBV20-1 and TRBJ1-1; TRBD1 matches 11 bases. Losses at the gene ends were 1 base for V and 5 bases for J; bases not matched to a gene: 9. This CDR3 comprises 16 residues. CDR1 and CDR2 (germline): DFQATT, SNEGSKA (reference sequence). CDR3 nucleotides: TGCAGTGCTAGAGCACCCCCGGGACAGGGGGGGACTGAAGCTTTCCTT. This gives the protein CSARAPPGQGGTEAFL.

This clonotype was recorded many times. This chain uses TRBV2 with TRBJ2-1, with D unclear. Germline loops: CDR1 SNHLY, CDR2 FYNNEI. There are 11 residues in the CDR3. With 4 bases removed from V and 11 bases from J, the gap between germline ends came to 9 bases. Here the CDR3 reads CASSAQNQQFF. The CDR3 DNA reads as TGTGCCAGCAGTGCCCAGAACCAGCAGTTCTTC. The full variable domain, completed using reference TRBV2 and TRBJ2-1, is EPEVTQTPSHQVTQMGQEVILRCVPISNHLYFYWYRQILGQKVEFLVSFYNNEISEKSEIFDDQFSVERPDGSNFTLKIRSTKLEDSAMYFCASSAQNQQFFGPGTRLTVL.

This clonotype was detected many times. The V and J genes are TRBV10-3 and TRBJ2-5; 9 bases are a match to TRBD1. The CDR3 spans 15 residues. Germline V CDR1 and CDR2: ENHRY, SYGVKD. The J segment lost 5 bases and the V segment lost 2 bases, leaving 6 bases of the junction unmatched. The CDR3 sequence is CAISEAGDRAETQYF. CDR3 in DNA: TGTGCCATCAGTGAGGCCGGGGACAGGGCGGAGACCCAGTACTTC.

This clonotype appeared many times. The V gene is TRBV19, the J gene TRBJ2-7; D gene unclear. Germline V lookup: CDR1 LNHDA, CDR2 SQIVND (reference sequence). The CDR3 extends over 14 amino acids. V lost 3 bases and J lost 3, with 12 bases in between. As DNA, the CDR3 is TGTGCCAGTAGTATTGTTGGCAGTAACTACGAGCAGTACTTC. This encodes CASSIVGSNYEQYF.

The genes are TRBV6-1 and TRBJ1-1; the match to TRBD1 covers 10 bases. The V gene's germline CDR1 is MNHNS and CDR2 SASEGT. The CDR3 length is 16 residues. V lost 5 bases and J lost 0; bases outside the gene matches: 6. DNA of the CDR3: TGTGCCAGCAGTCCCGACAGGGGGCATATGAACACTGAAGCTTTCTTT. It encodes CASSPDRGHMNTEAFF.

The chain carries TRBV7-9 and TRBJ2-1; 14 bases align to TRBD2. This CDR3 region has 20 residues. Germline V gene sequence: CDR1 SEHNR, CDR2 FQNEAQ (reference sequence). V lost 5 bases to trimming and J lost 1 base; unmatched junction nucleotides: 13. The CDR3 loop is CASSTTGTSGRWGSYNEQFF. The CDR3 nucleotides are TGTGCCAGCAGCACAACCGGGACTAGCGGGAGATGGGGGTCCTACAATGAGCAGTTCTTC.

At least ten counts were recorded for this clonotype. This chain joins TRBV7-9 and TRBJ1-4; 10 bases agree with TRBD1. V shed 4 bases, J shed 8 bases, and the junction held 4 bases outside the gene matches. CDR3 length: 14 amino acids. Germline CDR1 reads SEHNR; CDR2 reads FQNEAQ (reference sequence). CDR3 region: CASSSDRGVEKLFF. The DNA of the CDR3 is TGTGCCAGCAGCTCGGACAGGGGGGTCGAAAAACTGTTTTTT.

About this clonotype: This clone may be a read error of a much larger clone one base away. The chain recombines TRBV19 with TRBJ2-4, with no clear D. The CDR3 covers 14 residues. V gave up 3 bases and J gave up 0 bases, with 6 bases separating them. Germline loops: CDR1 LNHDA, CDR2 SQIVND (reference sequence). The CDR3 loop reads CASSMIPAKNIQYF. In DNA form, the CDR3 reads TGTGCCAGTAGTATGATACCAGCCAAAAACATTCAGTACTTC.